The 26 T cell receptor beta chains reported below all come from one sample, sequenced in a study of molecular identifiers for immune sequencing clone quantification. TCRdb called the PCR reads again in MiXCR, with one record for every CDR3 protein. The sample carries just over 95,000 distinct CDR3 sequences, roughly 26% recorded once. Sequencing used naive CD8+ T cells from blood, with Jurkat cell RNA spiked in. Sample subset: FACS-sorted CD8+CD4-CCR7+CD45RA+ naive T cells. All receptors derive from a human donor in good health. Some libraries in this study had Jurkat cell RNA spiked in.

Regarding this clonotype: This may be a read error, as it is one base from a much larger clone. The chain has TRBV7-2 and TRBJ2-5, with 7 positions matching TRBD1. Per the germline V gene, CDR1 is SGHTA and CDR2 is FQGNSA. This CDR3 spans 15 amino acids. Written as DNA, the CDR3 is TGTGCCAGCAGAGATCACAGGGGCCGCCGAGAGCCCCAGTACTTC. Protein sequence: CASRDHRGRREPQYF.

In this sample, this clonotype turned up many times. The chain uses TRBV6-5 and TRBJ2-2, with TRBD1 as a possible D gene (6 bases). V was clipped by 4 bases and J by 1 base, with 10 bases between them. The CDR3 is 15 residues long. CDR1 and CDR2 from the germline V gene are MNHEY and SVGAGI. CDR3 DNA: TGTGCCAGCAGTTGGGAGACAGGGAACACCGGGGAGCTGTTTTTT. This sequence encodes CASSWETGNTGELFF.

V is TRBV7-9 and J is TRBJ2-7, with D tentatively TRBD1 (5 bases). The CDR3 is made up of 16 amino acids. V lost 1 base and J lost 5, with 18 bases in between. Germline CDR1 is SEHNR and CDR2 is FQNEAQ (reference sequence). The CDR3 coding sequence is TGTGCCAGCAGCTTAGTTGAGGCAGGGCGTCGCGACGAGCAGTACTTC. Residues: CASSLVEAGRRDEQYF.

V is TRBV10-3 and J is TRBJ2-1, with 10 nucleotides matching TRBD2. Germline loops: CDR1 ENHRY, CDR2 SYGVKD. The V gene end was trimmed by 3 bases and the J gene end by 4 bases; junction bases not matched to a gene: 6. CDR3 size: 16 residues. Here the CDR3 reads CAISDLTSGKYNEQFF. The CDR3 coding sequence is TGTGCCATCAGTGACCTTACTAGCGGGAAATACAATGAGCAGTTCTTC.

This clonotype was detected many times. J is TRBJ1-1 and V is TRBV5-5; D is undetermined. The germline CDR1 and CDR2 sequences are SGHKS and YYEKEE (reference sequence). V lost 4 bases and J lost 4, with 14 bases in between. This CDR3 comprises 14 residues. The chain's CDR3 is CASSPWGSGTEAFF. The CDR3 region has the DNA TGTGCCAGCAGCCCCTGGGGATCGGGCACTGAAGCTTTCTTT.

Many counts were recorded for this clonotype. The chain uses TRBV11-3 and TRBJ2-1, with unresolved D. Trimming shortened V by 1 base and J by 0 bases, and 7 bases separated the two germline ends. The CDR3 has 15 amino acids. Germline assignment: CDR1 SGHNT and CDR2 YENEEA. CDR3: CASSLVESSYNEQFF. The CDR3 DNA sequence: TGTGCCAGCAGCTTAGTAGAGAGCTCCTACAATGAGCAGTTCTTC.

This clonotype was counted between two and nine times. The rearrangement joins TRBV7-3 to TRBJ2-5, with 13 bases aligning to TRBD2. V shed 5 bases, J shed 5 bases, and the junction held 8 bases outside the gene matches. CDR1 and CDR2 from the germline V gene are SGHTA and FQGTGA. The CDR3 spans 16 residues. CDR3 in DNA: TGTGCCAGCAGCGTAGGACTAGCGGGAGTTCAGGAGACCCAGTACTTC. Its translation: CASSVGLAGVQETQYF.

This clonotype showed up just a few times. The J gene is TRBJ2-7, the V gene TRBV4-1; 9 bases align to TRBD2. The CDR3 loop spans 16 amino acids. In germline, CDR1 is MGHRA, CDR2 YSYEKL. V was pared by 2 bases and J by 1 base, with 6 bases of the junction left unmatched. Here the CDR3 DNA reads TGCGCCAGCAGCCAACCTGGGCTAGCGGGATCCTACGAGCAGTACTTC. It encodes CASSQPGLAGSYEQYF.

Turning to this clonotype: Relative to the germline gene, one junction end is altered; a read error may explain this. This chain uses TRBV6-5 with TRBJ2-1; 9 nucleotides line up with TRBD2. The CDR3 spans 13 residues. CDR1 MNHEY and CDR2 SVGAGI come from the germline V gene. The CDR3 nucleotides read TGTGCCAGTGGACTAGCGAATTACAATGAGCAGCTCTTC. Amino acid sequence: CASGLANYNEQLF.

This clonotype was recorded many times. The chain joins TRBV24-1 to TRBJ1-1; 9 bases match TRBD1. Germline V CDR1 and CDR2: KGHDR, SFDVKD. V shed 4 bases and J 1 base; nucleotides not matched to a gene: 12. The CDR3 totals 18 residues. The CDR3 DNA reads TGTGCCACCAGTGAAACCGACGCATGGACAGGGGAGAACACTGAAGCTTTCTTT. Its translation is CATSETDAWTGENTEAFF.

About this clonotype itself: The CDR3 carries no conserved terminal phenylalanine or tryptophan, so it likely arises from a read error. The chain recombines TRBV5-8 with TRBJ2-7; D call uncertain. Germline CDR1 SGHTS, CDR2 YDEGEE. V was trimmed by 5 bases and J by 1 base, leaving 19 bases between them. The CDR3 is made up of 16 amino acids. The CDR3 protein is CASRLPSKVPSYEQYC. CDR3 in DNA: TGTGCCAGCAGACTCCCGAGTAAGGTGCCTTCCTACGAGCAGTACTGC.

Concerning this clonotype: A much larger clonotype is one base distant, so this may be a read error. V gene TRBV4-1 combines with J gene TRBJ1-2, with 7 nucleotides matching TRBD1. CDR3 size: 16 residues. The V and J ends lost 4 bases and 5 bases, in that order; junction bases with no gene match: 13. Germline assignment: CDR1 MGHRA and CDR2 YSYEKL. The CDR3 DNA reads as TGCGCCAGCAGCCTGGCTCGGGGAGGGGGCGGGTATGGCTACACCTTC. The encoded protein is CASSLARGGGGYGYTF.

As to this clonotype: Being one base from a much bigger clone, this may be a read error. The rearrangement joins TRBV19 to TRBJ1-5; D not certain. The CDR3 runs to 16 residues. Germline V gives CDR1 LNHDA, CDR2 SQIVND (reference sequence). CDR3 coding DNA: TGTGTCAGTAGTATAGGGATAGGGCAGAACAATCAGCCCCAGCATTTT. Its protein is CVSSIGIGQNNQPQHF.

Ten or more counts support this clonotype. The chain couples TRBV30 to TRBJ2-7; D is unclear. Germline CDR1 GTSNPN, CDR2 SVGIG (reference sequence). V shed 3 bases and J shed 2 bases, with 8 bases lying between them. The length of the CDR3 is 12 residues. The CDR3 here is CAWSDATYEQYF. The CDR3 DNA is TGTGCCTGGAGCGATGCTACCTACGAGCAGTACTTC.

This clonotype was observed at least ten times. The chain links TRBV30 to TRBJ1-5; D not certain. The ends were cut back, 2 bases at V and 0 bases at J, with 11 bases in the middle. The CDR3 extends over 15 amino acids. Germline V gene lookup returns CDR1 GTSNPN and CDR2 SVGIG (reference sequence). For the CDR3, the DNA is TGTGCCTGGAGTCAATCAGGATCTAGCAATCAGCCCCAGCATTTT. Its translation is CAWSQSGSSNQPQHF.

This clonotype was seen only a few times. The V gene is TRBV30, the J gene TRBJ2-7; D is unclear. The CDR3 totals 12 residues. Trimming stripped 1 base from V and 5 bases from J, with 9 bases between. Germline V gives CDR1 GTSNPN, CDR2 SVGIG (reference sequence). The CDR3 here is CAWSEQIHEQYF. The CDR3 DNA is TGTGCCTGGAGTGAACAGATCCACGAGCAGTACTTC.

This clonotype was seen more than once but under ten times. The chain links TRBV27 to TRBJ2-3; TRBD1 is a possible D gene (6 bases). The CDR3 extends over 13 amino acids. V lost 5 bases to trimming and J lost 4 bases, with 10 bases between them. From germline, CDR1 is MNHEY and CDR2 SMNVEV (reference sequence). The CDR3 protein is CASSDTGSDTQYF. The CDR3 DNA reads TGTGCCAGCAGTGATACAGGGTCAGATACGCAGTATTTT.

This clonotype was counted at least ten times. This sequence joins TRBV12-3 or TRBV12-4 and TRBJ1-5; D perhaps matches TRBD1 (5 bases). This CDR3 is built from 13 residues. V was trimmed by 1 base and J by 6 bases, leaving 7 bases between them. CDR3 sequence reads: CASSLGGIQPQHF. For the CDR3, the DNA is TGTGCCAGCAGTTTAGGGGGGATTCAGCCCCAGCATTTT.

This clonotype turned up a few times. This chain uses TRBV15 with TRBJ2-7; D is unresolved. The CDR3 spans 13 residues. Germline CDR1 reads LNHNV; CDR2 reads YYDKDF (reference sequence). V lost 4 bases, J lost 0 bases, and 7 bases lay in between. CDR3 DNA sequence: TGTGCCACCAGCACAGCTAGCTCCTACGAGCAGTACTTC. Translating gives CATSTASSYEQYF.

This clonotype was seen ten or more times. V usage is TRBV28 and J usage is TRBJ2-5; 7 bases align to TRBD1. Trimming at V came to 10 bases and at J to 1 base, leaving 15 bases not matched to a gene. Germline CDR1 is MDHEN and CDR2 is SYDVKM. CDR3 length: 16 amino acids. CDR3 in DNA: TGTGCCACCGAGACCGGGACAGCTAATCCCCAAGAGACCCAGTACTTC. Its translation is CATETGTANPQETQYF.

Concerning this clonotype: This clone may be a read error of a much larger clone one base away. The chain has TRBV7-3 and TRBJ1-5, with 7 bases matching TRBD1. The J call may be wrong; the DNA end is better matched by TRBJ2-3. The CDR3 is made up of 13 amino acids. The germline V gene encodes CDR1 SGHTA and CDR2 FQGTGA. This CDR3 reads CASSQDRTQPQYF. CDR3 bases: TGTGCCAGCAGCCAGGACAGGACTCAGCCCCAGTATTTT.

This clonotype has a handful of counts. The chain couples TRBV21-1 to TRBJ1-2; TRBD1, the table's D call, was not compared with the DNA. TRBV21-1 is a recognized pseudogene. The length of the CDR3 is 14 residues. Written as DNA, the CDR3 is TGTGCCAGCAATAACAGGGTGGGGAACTATGGCTACACCTTC. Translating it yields CASNNRVGNYGYTF.

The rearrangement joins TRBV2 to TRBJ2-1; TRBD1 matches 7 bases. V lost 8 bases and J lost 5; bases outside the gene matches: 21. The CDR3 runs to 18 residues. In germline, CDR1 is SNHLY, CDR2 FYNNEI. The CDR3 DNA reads TGTGCCAGCGGGGCGGCAGGGGGAGTTCAGCCGAATGACAATGAGCAGTTCTTC. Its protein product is CASGAAGGVQPNDNEQFF.

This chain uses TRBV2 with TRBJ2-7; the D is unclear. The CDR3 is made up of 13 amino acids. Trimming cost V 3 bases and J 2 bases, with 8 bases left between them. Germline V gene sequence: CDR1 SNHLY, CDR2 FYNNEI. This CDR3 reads CASSDPRTYEQYF. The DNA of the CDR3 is TGTGCCAGCAGTGACCCACGCACCTACGAGCAGTACTTC.

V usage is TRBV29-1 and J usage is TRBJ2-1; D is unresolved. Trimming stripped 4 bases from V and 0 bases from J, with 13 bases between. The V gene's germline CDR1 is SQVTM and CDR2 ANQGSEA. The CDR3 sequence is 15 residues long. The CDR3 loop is CSVVATDSSYNEQFF. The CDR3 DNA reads TGCAGCGTTGTAGCTACCGACTCCTCCTACAATGAGCAGTTCTTC.

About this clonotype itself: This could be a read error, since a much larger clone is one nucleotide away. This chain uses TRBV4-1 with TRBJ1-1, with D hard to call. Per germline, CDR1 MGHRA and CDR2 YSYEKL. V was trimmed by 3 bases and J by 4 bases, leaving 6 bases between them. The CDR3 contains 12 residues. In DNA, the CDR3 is TGCGCCAGCAGCCATCCCCCCACTGAAGCTTTCTTT. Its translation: CASSHPPTEAFF.